The 17 T cell receptor beta chains below all came from one sample that was sequenced in a study of T-cell reconstitution after alpha-beta-depleted transplantation in children. For TCRbeta, the library was prepared with unique molecular identifiers. MiXCR was run by TCRdb on the PCR reads, yielding one entry per CDR3 protein. This table holds 500,000 or so distinct CDR3 sequences, about 31% found once. Source: PBMCs from the stem cell graft donor, taken from the stem cell graft. The receptor source for this set is a human donor who donated a stem cell graft to a child with aplastic anemia.

The table lists this clonotype with a few counts. This chain links TRBV5-6 with TRBJ1-1; no firm D call. CDR3 length equals 14 residues. The germline CDR1 and CDR2 sequences are SGHDT and YYEEEE. V lost 2 bases and J 1 base, leaving 9 bases between the germline ends. The CDR3 region is CASSFLMRNTEAFF. CDR3 sequence (DNA): TGTGCCAGCAGCTTCCTGATGAGGAACACTGAAGCTTTCTTT.

The chain carries TRBV9 and TRBJ2-1; 8 nucleotides align to TRBD2. The CDR3 sequence is 17 residues long. Per germline, CDR1 SGDLS and CDR2 YYNGEE. V lost 3 bases and J lost 6; bases outside the gene matches: 14. CDR3 residues: CASSARGDSGGGNEQFF. In DNA, the CDR3 is TGTGCCAGCAGCGCCCGGGGGGATTCGGGAGGGGGCAATGAGCAGTTCTTC.

The chain carries TRBV20-1 and TRBJ1-5; no reliable D call. The germline V and J ends were trimmed by 5 bases and 4 bases, with 18 bases remaining between them. The CDR3 is 15 amino acids. Per the germline V gene, CDR1 is DFQATT and CDR2 is SNEGSKA (reference sequence). The CDR3 spells CSASSTGLMNQPQHF. The CDR3 region has the DNA TGCAGTGCTTCCTCGACTGGGCTGATGAATCAGCCCCAGCATTTT.

The chain uses TRBV7-2 and TRBJ2-5; D not certain. Germline values: CDR1 SGHTA, CDR2 FQGNSA. CDR3 size: 15 residues. Deletions cut 1 base from V and 4 bases from J, with 13 bases between. In DNA form, the CDR3 reads TGTGCCAGCAGCTTAGGATACCATGGGCCAGAGACCCAGTACTTC. Amino acids: CASSLGYHGPETQYF.

This clonotype turned up a few times. The chain combines TRBV5-6 with TRBJ1-1, with no clear D. The CDR3 extends over 14 amino acids. The V gene lost 3 bases and the J gene lost 0 bases, with 9 bases spanning the gap. Germline values: CDR1 SGHDT, CDR2 YYEEEE. The CDR3, as DNA: TGTGCCAGCAGCTGGAGCCGAGTGAACACTGAAGCTTTCTTT. It translates to CASSWSRVNTEAFF. The full variable domain, with the rest looked up from reference TRBV5-6 and TRBJ1-1, is DAGVTQSPTHLIKTRGQQVTLRCSPKSGHDTVSWYQQALGQGPQFIFQYYEEEERQRGNFPDRFSGHQFPNYSSELNVNALLLGDSALYLCASSWSRVNTEAFFGQGTRLTVV.

In this sample, this clonotype turned up a few times. The CDR3 DNA sequence: TGTGCCAGCAGTTTTCTCAGCGGGAGCTCCTACGAGCAGTACTTC. This translates into CASSFLSGSSYEQYF. The genes are TRBV28 and TRBJ2-7, with 8 bases matching TRBD2. V gave up 3 bases and J gave up 0 bases; unmatched junction bases: 4. This CDR3 is built from 15 residues. From germline, CDR1 is MDHEN and CDR2 SYDVKM.

This clonotype appeared a few times. CDR3 coding DNA: TGTGCCAGCAGCGACCGGGGCCGCGAGGGTGCAGATACGCAGTATTTT. Amino acids: CASSDRGREGADTQYF. This rearrangement joins TRBV6-1 to TRBJ2-3, with D perhaps assigned TRBD1 or TRBD2 (5 bases each). V lost 6 bases to trimming and J lost 4 bases, with 20 bases between them. Germline loops: CDR1 MNHNS, CDR2 SASEGT. CDR3 length: 16 amino acids.

The rearrangement uses TRBV20-1 and TRBJ2-1; 7 bases fit TRBD1. The V gene end was trimmed by 6 bases and the J gene end by 0 bases; junction bases not matched to a gene: 11. The CDR3 is 16 amino acids. Per germline, CDR1 DFQATT and CDR2 SNEGSKA (reference sequence). The CDR3 nucleotides are TGCAGTGCCCCAGACGGACAGGCTTTCTCCTACAATGAGCAGTTCTTC. This sequence encodes CSAPDGQAFSYNEQFF.

The V gene is TRBV7-2, the J gene TRBJ2-3; 12 bases are shared with TRBD2. Looked up from germline, CDR1 is SGHTA and CDR2 is FQGNSA. V was clipped by 6 bases and J by 4 bases; unmatched bases: 5. The CDR3 sequence is 15 residues long. The CDR3 DNA follows: TGTGCCAGCAGTCCTCTAGCGGGAGGGCCAGATACGCAGTATTTT. Translated, it gives CASSPLAGGPDTQYF.

V gene TRBV6-1 combines with J gene TRBJ1-5; tentatively, D is TRBD1 (5 bases). CDR3 length: 14 residues. Trimming stripped 8 bases from V and 1 base from J, with 12 bases between. Germline V gene lookup returns CDR1 MNHNS and CDR2 SASEGT. For the CDR3, the DNA is TGTGCCAGCGATAGAACAGGAAGCAATCAGCCCCAGCATTTT. It specifies CASDRTGSNQPQHF.

The table lists this clonotype with a few counts. The rearrangement links TRBV6-5 to TRBJ2-1, with 7 nucleotides matching TRBD1. The CDR3 extends over 17 amino acids. Trimming removed 2 bases from V and 0 bases from J; junction bases left unmatched: 7. CDR1 is MNHEY and CDR2 is SVGAGI in the germline V gene. CDR3 nucleotide sequence: TGTGCCAGCAGTTACGGGCTTGAGGGGGCCTCCTACAATGAGCAGTTCTTC. The encoded protein is CASSYGLEGASYNEQFF.

The V and J genes are TRBV4-3 and TRBJ2-2; 7 bases agree with TRBD1. The CDR3 loop spans 16 amino acids. The ends lost 2 bases at V and 5 bases at J; junction bases unmatched: 8. The germline V gene encodes CDR1 LGHNA and CDR2 YSLEER. For the CDR3, the DNA is TGCGCCAGCAGCCAACGTCACAGGGGTGGGACCGGGGAGCTGTTTTTT. Its protein product is CASSQRHRGGTGELFF.

The chain links TRBV11-2 to TRBJ2-7; no clear D. Trimming removed 1 base at V and 4 bases at J, with 5 bases between. The germline CDR1 and CDR2 sequences are SGHAT and FQNNGV. This CDR3 is built from 12 residues. The CDR3 sequence is CASSLASYEQYV. In DNA form, the CDR3 reads TGTGCCAGCAGCTTAGCGTCGTACGAGCAGTACGTC.

The CDR3 protein is CASSPGTGVGNQPQHF. CDR3 coding DNA: TGCGCCAGCAGCCCCGGGACAGGGGTCGGGAATCAGCCCCAGCATTTT. The chain employs TRBV5-1 and TRBJ1-5, with TRBD1 identical over 10 bases. The CDR3 consists of 16 residues. Per the germline V gene, CDR1 is SGHRS and CDR2 is YFSETQ. V gave up 4 bases and J gave up 4 bases; unmatched junction bases: 8.

This clonotype was found a few times. CDR3 bases: TGCGCCAGCAGCTTGGAAAGGGCCGGGGAGCTGTTTTTT. This sequence encodes CASSLERAGELFF. The J gene is TRBJ2-2, the V gene TRBV5-1, with D unclear. V was shortened by 0 bases and J by 6 bases, with 6 bases between the two germline ends. Germline-derived CDR1 and CDR2 are SGHRS and YFSETQ. This CDR3 is built from 13 residues.

This clonotype was detected a few times. V usage is TRBV5-1 and J usage is TRBJ2-3, with D tentatively TRBD2 (6 bases). Germline CDR1 SGHRS, CDR2 YFSETQ. V was pared by 0 bases and J by 1 base, with 12 bases between. The CDR3 length is 16 residues. The CDR3 protein is CASSLVGGSRTDTQYF. CDR3 DNA: TGCGCCAGCAGCTTGGTTGGGGGGAGTCGCACAGATACGCAGTATTTT.

The gene calls are TRBV29-1 and TRBJ2-1, with D perhaps TRBD2 (6 bases). The CDR3 is 13 amino acids. The germline V gene has CDR1 SQVTM and CDR2 ANQGSEA. V was clipped by 4 bases and J by 2 bases, with 9 bases between them. The CDR3 protein is CSVVGGAYNEQFF. The DNA of the CDR3 is TGCAGCGTTGTAGGAGGGGCCTACAATGAGCAGTTCTTC.